This TCR beta chain was retrieved from a study of spatial heterogeneity in lung cancer (dated by TCRdb to the late 2010s). Study-level background: Beta-chain transcripts were consistently detected in greater numbers than alpha-chain transcripts, which likely reflects a higher abundance of beta-chain transcripts. In the raw uncorrected reads, each unique combination of TCR and UMI appeared more than ten times on average. Nonsynonymous mutation counts, determined by whole-exome sequencing of tumor tissue, were related to features of the TCR repertoire. In non-small cell lung cancer, the study quantitatively compared TCR alpha and beta repertoires across several tumor regions, matched nontumor lung, and blood. Both alpha and beta chains were TCR-sequenced in hundreds of tumor regions, under 70 matched nontumor lung samples and 56 PBMC samples obtained at surgery. The full study reports these points: Ubiquitous expanded tumor TCRs were detected in blood more often at tumor resection than at routine follow-up. Confirming at a functional level the hypothesis that regional TCRs recognize regional mutations was considered to require additional single-cell paired TCR alpha and beta sequencing.

The sample's time point label, decoded: sample taken at primary tumor resection. The donors were 72 patients from the lung TRACERx cohort who had early-stage, untreated non-small cell lung cancer. Without any cell sorting, TCR sequencing was performed on whole RNA extracted either from tumor and nontumor lung tissue or from cryopreserved PBMC samples. Only patients with enough RNA available from two or more tumor regions were chosen for TCR sequencing. This clonotype appeared many times. No cognate antigen has been identified for it. No base-level quality is on record; no much larger clone is a single base apart. From the germline V gene, CDR1 is LGHNT and CDR2 is FRNRAP. The germline V and J ends show losses of 9 bases and 5 bases respectively, and no gene match explains 10 bases of the junction. The CDR3, from cysteine to phenylalanine, totals 14 residues. Only the CDR3 portion is preserved as DNA: 42 bases, with reading frame beginning at the first base.

The protocol used for the library was 5' RACE. Sequencing took place on a NextSeq 500. In the TCR library protocol, a unique molecular identifier was attached to each TCR cDNA molecule so that PCR and sequencing errors could be corrected. In the source study's methods: Decombinator tools were used for TCR identification, UMI-based error correction and CDR3 extraction. TCRs above a frequency of 2 per 1,000, corresponding to the top 1% of the tumor frequency distribution, were defined as expanded. Rényi diversity was computed with the R vegan package after subsampling each repertoire 100 times to 5,000 TCRs. CDR3 similarity networks were built from amino acid triplet string-kernel similarity, connecting CDR3s with pairwise similarity above 0.82. Using fastp at Q25 and MiXCR, TCRdb reprocessed the public reads and kept productive beta chains. Merged by CDR3 protein, the rows form single entries marked with the most common genes and DNA. These V and J calls derive from TCRdb rather than the authors' analysis. The sample table lists about 38,000 distinct CDR3 sequences, roughly 7.4% of them with a count of one. Over 25% of the sample rests with the top ten.

The source material was PBMCs, sampled at surgery. The chain couples TRBV12-5 to TRBJ1-5; the central 7 bases match TRBD1. The clonotype was recovered from a male donor with early-stage non-small cell lung cancer. The CDR3 corresponds to CAREPGGCDQPQHF. The DNA sequence reads TGTGCTAGGGAGCCAGGGGGATGCGATCAGCCCCAGCATTTT.